This TCR beta chain is drawn from a study of T-cell reconstitution after alpha-beta-depleted transplantation in children. The authors prepared the TCRbeta library with unique molecular identifiers. TCRdb redid the calling of the PCR reads with MiXCR, one entry per CDR3 protein. The repertoire has approximately 490,000 distinct CDR3 sequences, under 15% of them found once; the top ten carry about 5.4%. Germline assignment: CDR1 SGDLS and CDR2 YYNGEE. CDR3 length: 15 amino acids. Trimming took 3 bases from V and 4 from J; bases not matched to a gene: 8. The clonotype was recovered from a human donor who donated a stem cell graft to a child with combined immunodeficiency. Specimen: PBMCs from the stem cell graft donor, collected from the stem cell graft. This sequence joins TRBV9 and TRBJ2-3, with 7 bases matching TRBD2. The chain's CDR3 is CASSGKAGFADTQYF. The CDR3 DNA reads as TGTGCCAGCAGCGGCAAAGCGGGGTTTGCAGATACGCAGTATTTT. Based on the CDR3 plus reference TRBV9 and TRBJ2-3, the full variable domain is DSGVTQTPKHLITATGQRVTLRCSPRSGDLSVYWYQQSLDQGLQFLIQYYNGEERAKGNILERFSAQQFPDLHSELNLSSLELGDSALYFCASSGKAGFADTQYFGPGTRLTVL.